This TCR beta chain was retrieved from a study of beta chain features in type 1 diabetes. Study in general: The study found patients and healthy donors alike in age, gender and cell yields. Broader study findings: Shorter templates might be favored by PCR, equally in patients and controls. Moderate but significant shortening of TCRB CDR3s was recorded in all four CD4+ subsets from Type 1 diabetes patients. When cDNA is sequenced, cells with high TCR expression could be over-represented. Patients' naive, central memory and Treg TCRB repertoires seemed closer to one another than those of healthy donors.

The isolated RNA, all of it, was reverse transcribed, so expressed TCRB transcripts were what got sequenced. The method was immunoSEQ multiplex PCR; TCRdb's version includes in-frame clones alone and lacks a portion of them. Of 600,000 to 750,000 clones in the sample, over 10% were seen once. From germline, CDR1 is SGHTA and CDR2 FQGNSA. Trimming left V 6 bases short and J 0 bases short, with 5 bases between. CDR3 length equals 12 residues. Comment on this clone: The antigen remains unidentified.

The rearrangement links TRBV7-2 to TRBJ1-2; weak D call: TRBD1 (5 bases). The material sequenced was naive CD4+ T cells from blood. The receptor's source is a man aged 25 to 40 with type 1 diabetes. The CDR3 loop reads CASRQANYGYTF. CDR3 nucleotides: TGTGCCAGCAGACAGGCTAACTATGGCTACACCTTC.